This T cell receptor beta chain originates from a study of cytomegalovirus exposure and HLA in healthy donors. General study results and limits: V segments that were indistinguishable, TRBV6-2 and TRBV6-3 among them, were omitted from analysis. It was taken for granted in presence/absence analyses that sequencing depth across donors was roughly uniform.

This clone showed up just a few times. Its antigen is still unknown. PCR involved 60 Vbeta and 13 Jbeta primers. Authors' processing steps: A later analysis counted 70 million to 85 million unique TCR beta chains, roughly 11 million shared. Only in-frame clones appear in the TCRdb table, and some are missing; sequencing was by immunoSEQ multiplex PCR. The DNA gave D and trimming, while V, J and clone size come from that table. The table includes 50,000 to 70,000 clones, 55% to 75% detected once. Trimming removed 0 bases from V and 6 bases from J; junction bases left unmatched: 11. Per the germline V gene, CDR1 is LGHNT and CDR2 is FRNRAP. The CDR3 covers 17 residues.

The chain recombines TRBV12-5 with TRBJ1-5; TRBD1 agrees at 7 bases. The receptor's source is a man in his forties in good health and CMV-seropositive. The sample was PBMCs. The CDR3 sequence: CASGLVPPGGNGQPQHF. CDR3 in DNA: TGTGCTAGTGGTTTGGTACCCCCAGGGGGGAACGGTCAGCCCCAGCATTTT. Together with reference TRBV12-5 and TRBJ1-5, the CDR3 gives the full variable domain: DARVTQTPRHKVTEMGQEVTMRCQPILGHNTVFWYRQTMMQGLELLAYFRNRAPLDDSGMPKDRFSAEMPDATLATLKIQPSEPRDSAVYFCASGLVPPGGNGQPQHFGDGTRLSIL.